This TCR beta chain was retrieved from a study of blood T cell repertoires in COVID-19. Study as a whole: Spain, Italy and the United States supplied samples that represented acute and convalescent COVID-19. T cells, B-cell-depleted T cells, or PBMCs supplied cDNA or gDNA.

Study processing details: Quantification of nucleated cells was approximated via reference gene primer amplification. The assay was immunoSEQ multiplex PCR, and TCRdb's table has in-frame clones only and misses some. V, J and clone size derive from that table, while D and trimming were established from the DNA sequence. The data hold around 130,000 clones, with around 85% observed a single time. The germline CDR1 and CDR2 sequences are SGHDT and YYEEEE. The CDR3 runs to 17 residues. The V end lost 7 bases, the J end lost 3 bases, and 22 bases lay between the germline ends. This sequence originates from a human donor in a cohort sampled during active COVID-19. Sequencing was done on a sample of peripheral blood. The chain employs TRBV5-6 and TRBJ2-2; tentative D call: TRBD1 (6 bases). CDR3: CASRIRQTGYDTGELFF. CDR3 in DNA: TGTGCCAGCCGCATCCGCCAGACAGGCTACGACACCGGGGAGCTGTTTTTT.